These 3 T cell receptor beta chains share one sample of origin, sequenced in a study of T cells in tumors after PD-1 blockade. Repertoires were generated with immunoSEQ multiplex PCR, while TCRdb's copy carries only in-frame clones and drops some. Of some 18,000 clones in the sample, 81% are singletons; the top ten hold 25% to 30%. Sample: PBMCs, taken after anti-PD-1 therapy. These receptors all stem from a human donor with advanced basal cell or squamous cell carcinoma (not recorded which).

The J gene is TRBJ1-3, the V gene TRBV15; the D is unclear. The CDR3 loop spans 15 amino acids. Germline CDR1 and CDR2: LNHNV and YYDKDF (reference sequence). Trimming removed 6 bases at V and 4 bases at J, with 16 bases between. CDR3 region: CATSLDRVTGNTIYF. The CDR3 DNA is TGTGCCACCAGTTTAGACCGAGTAACGGGAAACACCATATATTTT.

This chain uses TRBV29-1 with TRBJ2-7; TRBD1 is a possible D gene (5 bases). Trimming pared 1 base from V and 0 bases from J, leaving 7 bases between. This CDR3 spans 13 amino acids. Germline assignment: CDR1 SQVTM and CDR2 ANQGSEA. CDR3 residues: CSVEAGLSYEQYF. CDR3 coding DNA: TGCAGCGTTGAAGCAGGGCTCTCCTACGAGCAGTACTTC.

The chain uses TRBV19 and TRBJ2-1; D uncertain. Trimming removed 6 bases at V and 5 bases at J, with 8 bases between. Looked up from germline, CDR1 is LNHDA and CDR2 is SQIVND (reference sequence). The CDR3 extends over 12 amino acids. CDR3 in amino acids: CASSDRNNEQFF. The CDR3 nucleotides are TGTGCCAGTAGCGACCGTAACAATGAGCAGTTCTTC.